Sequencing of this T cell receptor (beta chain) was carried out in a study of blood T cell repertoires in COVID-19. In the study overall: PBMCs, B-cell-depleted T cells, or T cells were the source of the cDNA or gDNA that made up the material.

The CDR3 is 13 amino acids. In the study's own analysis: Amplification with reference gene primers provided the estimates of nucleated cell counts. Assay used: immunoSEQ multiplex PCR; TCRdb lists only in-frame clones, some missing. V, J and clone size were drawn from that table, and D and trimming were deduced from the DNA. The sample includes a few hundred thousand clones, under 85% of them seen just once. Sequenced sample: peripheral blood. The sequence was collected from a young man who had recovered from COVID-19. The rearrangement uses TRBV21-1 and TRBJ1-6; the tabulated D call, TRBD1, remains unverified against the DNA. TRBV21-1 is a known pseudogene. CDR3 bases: TGTGCCAGCAGCAAAGGGACAGGGGCACCCCTCCACTTT. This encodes CASSKGTGAPLHF.